This T cell receptor beta chain was documented in a study of CD8+ T cells in alopecia areata. This CDR3 is 12 amino acids long. Germline CDR1 SGDLS, CDR2 YYNGEE. The junction had 0 bases not matched to a gene; V was cut back by 6 bases and J by 5 bases. Sequencing templates came from extracted RNA that was reverse transcribed into cDNA. Generated by immunoSEQ multiplex PCR, the TCRdb table keeps only in-frame clones and is missing some. The sample shows 150,000 or so clones, 67% of them seen only once. The receptor was isolated from a human donor with alopecia areata. The rearrangement uses TRBV9 and TRBJ2-2; 8 bases map to TRBD2. This material consisted of CD8+ T cells sorted from blood, taken at week 0. Here the CDR3 reads CASKRGTGELFF. CDR3 DNA: TGTGCCAGCAAGCGGGGGACCGGGGAGCTGTTTTTT.